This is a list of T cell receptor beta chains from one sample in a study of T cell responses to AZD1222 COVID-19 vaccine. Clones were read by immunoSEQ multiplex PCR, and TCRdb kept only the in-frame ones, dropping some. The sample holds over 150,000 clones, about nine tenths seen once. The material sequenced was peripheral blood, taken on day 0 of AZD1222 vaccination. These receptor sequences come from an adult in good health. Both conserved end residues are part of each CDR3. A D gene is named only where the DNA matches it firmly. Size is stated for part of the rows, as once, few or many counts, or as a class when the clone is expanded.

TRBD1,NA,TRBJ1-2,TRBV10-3,TGTGCCATCAGTGAGTCCCCAACCCGGCCGGGACAGGGCCCTTTTAACTATGGCTACACCTTC,CAISESPTRPGQGPFNYGYTF
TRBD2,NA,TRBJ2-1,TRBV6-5,TGTGCCAGCAGTTCCCTAGCGGCGCCCCATGAGCAGTTCTTC,CASSSLAAPHEQFF
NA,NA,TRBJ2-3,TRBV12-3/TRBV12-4,TGTGCCAGCAGTTTGGGCCCCCAGCAGTATTTT,CASSLGPQQYF
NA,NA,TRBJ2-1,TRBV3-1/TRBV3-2,TGTGCCAACCCTCGGACTGATGAGCAGTTCTTC,CANPRTDEQFF
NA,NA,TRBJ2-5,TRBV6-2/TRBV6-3,TGTGCCAGCAGTCCCCGGCAGGGCGAGACCCAGTACTTC,CASSPRQGETQYF
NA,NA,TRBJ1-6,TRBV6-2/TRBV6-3,TGTGCCAGCAGTTACCCCTTCGAGGGGGTGAGAGATAATTCACCCCTCCACTTT,CASSYPFEGVRDNSPLHF
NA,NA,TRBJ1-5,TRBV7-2,TGTGCCAGCAGCAGCCGACCCAGTGGGAGCAATCAGCCCCAGCATTTT,CASSSRPSGSNQPQHF
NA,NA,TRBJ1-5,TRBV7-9,TGTGCCAGCAGCTTAGGGGGCAGAAATCAGCCCCAGCATTTT,CASSLGGRNQPQHF
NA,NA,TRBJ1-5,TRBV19,TGTGCCAGTAGTATTTCAGGGTACCAGCCCCAGCATTTT,CASSISGYQPQHF
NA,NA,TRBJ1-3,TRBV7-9,TGTGCCAGCAGCCCAGGAGTTGGAAACACCATATATTTT,CASSPGVGNTIYF
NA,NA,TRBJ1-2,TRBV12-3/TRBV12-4,TGTGCCAGCACCCTAACCGCGGGGTATGGCTACACCTTC,CASTLTAGYGYTF
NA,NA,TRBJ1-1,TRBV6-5,TGTGCCAGCAGCCAAGGGTCTCTAATGAACACTGAAGCTTTCTTT,CASSQGSLMNTEAFF
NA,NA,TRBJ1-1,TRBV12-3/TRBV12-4,TGTGCCAGCAGTTTAGCCGGGACTGCCGAAGCTTTCTTT,CASSLAGTAEAFF
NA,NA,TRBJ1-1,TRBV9,TGTGCCAGCAGCGTAGACCCAGGCATGAACACTGAAGCTTTCTTT,CASSVDPGMNTEAFF
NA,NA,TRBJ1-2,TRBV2,TGTGCCAGCAGTGAAGATAGAATTAGTTATGGCTACACCTTC,CASSEDRISYGYTF
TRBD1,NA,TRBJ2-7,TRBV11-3,TGTGCCAGCAGCTTAGACCCGGGACAGGGAAGCGAGCAGTACTTC,CASSLDPGQGSEQYF
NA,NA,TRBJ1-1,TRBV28,TGTGCCAGCAGTTTAGTGACAGCAACAATCTCGAACACTGAAGCTTTCTTT,CASSLVTATISNTEAFF
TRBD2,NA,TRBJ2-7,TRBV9,TGTGCCAGCAGCCTGGGACTAGCGGGAGGGCCGGTGGAAGAGCAGTACTTC,CASSLGLAGGPVEEQYF
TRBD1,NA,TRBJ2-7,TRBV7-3,TGTGCCAGCAGCTCCCCTCGACAGGGGAAGACCCGCTACGAGCAGTACTTC,CASSSPRQGKTRYEQYF
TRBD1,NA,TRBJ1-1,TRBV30,TGTGCCTGGAGTGCGGGGACAGGGAGGGTGAACACTGAAGCTTTCTTT,CAWSAGTGRVNTEAFF
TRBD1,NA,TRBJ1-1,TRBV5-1,TGCGCCAGCAGCTTGGACAGGGGATTGATGAACACTGAAGCTTTCTTT,CASSLDRGLMNTEAFF
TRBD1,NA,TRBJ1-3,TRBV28,TGTGCCAGCAGTTCGCCGGGACAGATCTCTGGAAACACCATATATTTT,CASSSPGQISGNTIYF
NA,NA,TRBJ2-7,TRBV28,TGTGCCAGCAGTTCGACGACCGGACAGCATTCCTACGAGCAGTACTTC,CASSSTTGQHSYEQYF
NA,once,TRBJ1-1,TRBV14,TGTGCCAGCAGCCAAGAAACGGGGAACACTGAAGCTTTCTTT,CASSQETGNTEAFF
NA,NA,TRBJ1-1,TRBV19,TGTGCCAGTCATAGGGCCAGGGGCACTGAAGCTTTCTTT,CASHRARGTEAFF
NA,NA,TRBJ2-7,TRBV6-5,TGTGCCAGCGGGGTCTACGAGCAGTACTTC,CASGVYEQYF
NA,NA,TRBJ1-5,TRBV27,TGTGCCAGCAGACCAAAAGGGGAGCGTTATAGCAATCAGCCCCAGCATTTT,CASRPKGERYSNQPQHF
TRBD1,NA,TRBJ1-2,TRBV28,TGTGCCAGCAGTCCCCCGAGGGGGCAGGGGTCTCGCTACACCTTC,CASSPPRGQGSRYTF
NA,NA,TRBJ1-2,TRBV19,TGTGCCAGTAGTGCAGACAGGTATAGGCTTGAGAGCTATGGCTACACCTTC,CASSADRYRLESYGYTF
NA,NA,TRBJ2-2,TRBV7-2,TGTGCCAGCAGCCCCTTATGGGGGGGCAGCGGGGAGCTGTTTTTT,CASSPLWGGSGELFF
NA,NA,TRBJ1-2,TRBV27,TGTGCCAGCAGACCCATTGACAGTTACTATGGCTACACCTTC,CASRPIDSYYGYTF
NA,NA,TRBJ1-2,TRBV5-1,TGCGCCAGCAGCCTGACCGGGACATCTAACTATGGCTACACCTTC,CASSLTGTSNYGYTF
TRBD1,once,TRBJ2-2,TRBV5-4,TGTGCCAGCAGCTGGGGGACAGGGAACACCGGGGAGCTGTTTTTT,CASSWGTGNTGELFF
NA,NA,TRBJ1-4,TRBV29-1,TGCAGCGTTGAAGATAGAGAAAAACTGTTTTTT,CSVEDREKLFF
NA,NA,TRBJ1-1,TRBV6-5,TGTGCCAGCAGGATACAGGGCTTAGAAGGCACTGAAGCTTTCTTT,CASRIQGLEGTEAFF
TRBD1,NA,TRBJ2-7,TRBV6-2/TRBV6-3,TGTGCCAGCAGTATAACCGGGACAGGGTCCTACGAGCAGTACTTC,CASSITGTGSYEQYF
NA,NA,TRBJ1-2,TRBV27,TGTGCCAGCAGCCCATCACCTCGGACAAGGTCCTATGGCTACACCTTC,CASSPSPRTRSYGYTF
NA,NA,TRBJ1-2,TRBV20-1,TGCAGTGCCCCGAATGGCTACACCTTC,CSAPNGYTF
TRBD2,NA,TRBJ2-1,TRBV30,TGTGCCTGGACGAATACATGGACTAGCGGGAGGGCATATGAGCAGTTCTTC,CAWTNTWTSGRAYEQFF
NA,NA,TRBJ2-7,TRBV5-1,TGCGCCAGCAGCTTGGCAGGGGCGACGATCTACGAGCAGTACTTC,CASSLAGATIYEQYF
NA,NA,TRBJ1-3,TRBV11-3,TGTGCCAGCAGCCTTCCGGGGGGGCTTAGGAGCTCTGGAAACACCATATATTTT,CASSLPGGLRSSGNTIYF
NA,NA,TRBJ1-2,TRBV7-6,TGTGCCAGCAGCTTAGATACAGATCACTATGGCTACACCTTC,CASSLDTDHYGYTF
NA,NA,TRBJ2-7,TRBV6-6,TGTGCCAGCAGTTACTCGAGTGGGGATGGCTACGAGCAGTACTTC,CASSYSSGDGYEQYF
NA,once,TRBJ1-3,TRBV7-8,TGTGCCAGCAGCCCCGTCCCAGGGGCCATCTCTGGAAACACCATATATTTT,CASSPVPGAISGNTIYF